The 29 T cell receptor beta chains in this list originate from one sample, sequenced in a study of T cell repertoires in cytomegalovirus infection. TCRdb processed the reads anew with MiXCR; each CDR3 protein has one entry. The sample has approximately 320,000 distinct CDR3 sequences; around a tenth are singletons. Specimen: PBMCs. The receptors originated from a human donor in good health (CMV status not recorded). Some clones in this sample may be carry-over from other donors' samples.

The chain links TRBV7-6 to TRBJ2-3; D call uncertain. V lost 5 bases to trimming and J lost 2 bases, with 14 bases between them. CDR3 length equals 15 residues. In germline, CDR1 is SGHVS, CDR2 FNYEAQ. CDR3 DNA: TGTGCCAGCAGCCAAGGGCGAAGCTACACAGATACGCAGTATTTT. This codes for CASSQGRSYTDTQYF. Full variable domain (remainder filled in from reference TRBV7-6 and TRBJ2-3): GAGVSQSPRYKVTKRGQDVALRCDPISGHVSLYWYRQALGQGPEFLTYFNYEAQQDKSGLPNDRFSAERPEGSISTLTIQRTEQRDSAMYRCASSQGRSYTDTQYFGPGTRLTVL.

This clonotype has just a few counts. The chain is built from TRBV19 and TRBJ1-3, with unresolved D. The germline CDR1 and CDR2 sequences are LNHDA and SQIVND (reference sequence). There are 15 residues in the CDR3. Trimming removed 2 bases from V and 0 bases from J, with 8 bases in between. CDR3: CASSIRGSSGNTIYF. The CDR3 nucleotides are TGTGCCAGTAGTATAAGAGGCAGCTCTGGAAACACCATATATTTT.

The sample holds many counts of this clonotype. J is TRBJ2-7 and V is TRBV7-2, with D possibly being TRBD1 or TRBD2 (5 bases each). The germline V gene encodes CDR1 SGHTA and CDR2 FQGNSA. The CDR3 has 15 amino acids. V lost 0 bases to trimming and J lost 4 bases, with 13 bases between them. Here the CDR3 reads CASSLAWDGEYEQYF. In DNA form, the CDR3 reads TGTGCCAGCAGCTTAGCTTGGGACGGCGAATACGAGCAGTACTTC.

This clonotype was seen at least ten times. The J gene is TRBJ2-4, the V gene TRBV7-2, with D perhaps matching TRBD1 (6 bases). CDR1 is SGHTA, CDR2 FQGNSA, per germline. This CDR3 is 14 amino acids long. Trimming pared 5 bases from V and 8 bases from J, leaving 16 bases between. Here the CDR3 reads CASSPTLRQDIQYF. CDR3 sequence (DNA): TGTGCCAGCAGCCCGACCCTCCGACAGGACATTCAGTACTTC.

The table lists this clonotype with many counts. This chain uses TRBV18 with TRBJ1-1, with D maybe TRBD1 (6 bases). This CDR3 spans 14 amino acids. The ends were cut back, 3 bases at V and 4 bases at J, with 12 bases in the middle. Germline loops: CDR1 KGHSH, CDR2 LQKENI. The chain's CDR3 is CASSPQGSGTEAFF. Here the CDR3 DNA reads TGTGCCAGCTCACCTCAGGGGTCGGGCACTGAAGCTTTCTTT. The variable domain in full, with the rest retrieved from reference TRBV18 and TRBJ1-1, is NAGVMQNPRHLVRRRGQEARLRCSPMKGHSHVYWYRQLPEEGLKFMVYLQKENIIDESGMPKERFSAEFPKEGPSILRIQQVVRGDSAAYFCASSPQGSGTEAFFGQGTRLTVV.

This clonotype was seen many times. The chain combines TRBV15 with TRBJ1-2; D might be TRBD1 (6 bases). Germline CDR1 reads LNHNV; CDR2 reads YYDKDF (reference sequence). V shed 3 bases and J shed 2 bases, with 13 bases lying between them. The CDR3 runs 15 residues. CDR3 DNA sequence: TGTGCCACCAGCAGTCAGGGGAGGGGGAACTATGGCTACACCTTC. It codes for CATSSQGRGNYGYTF.

This clonotype was detected many times. The V and J genes are TRBV7-2 and TRBJ1-2; TRBD1 matches at 9 bases. CDR1 is SGHTA, CDR2 FQGNSA, per germline. V was clipped by 5 bases and J by 8 bases; unmatched bases: 6. There are 13 residues in the CDR3. The CDR3 DNA reads as TGTGCCAGCAGCCTGGGACAGGGATACGGCTACACCTTC. Its protein is CASSLGQGYGYTF.

This clonotype has only a few counts. The V and J genes are TRBV4-2 and TRBJ2-7; 11 bases agree with TRBD2. The CDR3 loop spans 14 amino acids. J was trimmed by 3 bases and V by 4 bases; bases with no gene match: 2. The germline V gene has CDR1 LGHNA and CDR2 YNFKEQ. CDR3 coding DNA: TGTGCCAGCAGCCGAGGACTAGCGGGCTACGAGCAGTACTTC. Translated, it gives CASSRGLAGYEQYF.

This clonotype turned up a few times. The chain links TRBV12-3 or TRBV12-4 to TRBJ1-1; unclear D gene. There are 13 residues in the CDR3. With 7 bases removed from V and 1 base from J, the gap between germline ends came to 10 bases. CDR3 loop: CASTLWGNTEAFF. As DNA, the CDR3 is TGTGCCAGCACACTGTGGGGGAACACTGAAGCTTTCTTT.

Only a few counts were recorded for this clonotype. The chain is built from TRBV20-1 and TRBJ2-1; 14 nucleotides match TRBD2. V gave up 0 bases and J gave up 9 bases; unmatched junction bases: 7. The CDR3 is made up of 16 amino acids. Germline V gene sequence: CDR1 DFQATT, CDR2 SNEGSKA (reference sequence). The CDR3 DNA sequence: TGCAGTGCTAGAGATGTGGGACTAGCGGGAGTTTTTGAGCAGTTCTTC. This encodes CSARDVGLAGVFEQFF.

A few counts support this clonotype. The V call is TRBV28, the J call TRBJ1-5; D remains unclear. Germline CDR1 is MDHEN and CDR2 is SYDVKM. Trimming cost V 6 bases and J 2 bases, with 11 bases left between them. CDR3 size: 14 residues. CDR3 DNA: TGTGCCAGCAGACCATATGTGGGCAATCAGCCCCAGCATTTT. As protein: CASRPYVGNQPQHF.

This clonotype was seen a handful of times. The chain recombines TRBV7-9 with TRBJ2-2; D remains unclear. Trimming cost V 2 bases and J 2 bases, with 6 bases left between them. Germline V gene sequence: CDR1 SEHNR, CDR2 FQNEAQ (reference sequence). The CDR3 is made up of 14 amino acids. Here the CDR3 DNA reads TGTGCCAGCAGCTTACCTGTCAACACCGGGGAGCTGTTTTTT. It specifies CASSLPVNTGELFF.

V gene TRBV20-1 combines with J gene TRBJ2-7; weak D call: TRBD1 (6 bases). This CDR3 is 14 amino acids long. Germline V gene sequence: CDR1 DFQATT, CDR2 SNEGSKA (reference sequence). V lost 4 bases to trimming and J lost 0 bases, with 13 bases between them. CDR3 sequence (DNA): TGCAGTGCTACAGGGGCCGTGAGCTCCTACGAGCAGTACTTC. Translated: CSATGAVSSYEQYF.

This clonotype appeared many times. This chain's CDR3 is CASSLMGGSYNEQFF. The CDR3 nucleotides are TGTGCCAGCAGCTTAATGGGAGGCTCCTACAATGAGCAGTTCTTC. V and J are TRBV7-2 and TRBJ2-1; TRBD2 is a possible D gene (6 bases). V gave up 2 bases and J gave up 0 bases, with 8 bases separating them. Looked up from germline, CDR1 is SGHTA and CDR2 is FQGNSA. The CDR3 extends over 15 amino acids.

This clonotype was observed many times. The chain combines TRBV7-2 with TRBJ2-3; D is uncertain. This CDR3 contains 13 residues. CDR1 is SGHTA, CDR2 FQGNSA, per germline. Trimming stripped 5 bases from V and 6 bases from J, with 12 bases between. CDR3 residues: CASSLNPPDTQYF. Here the CDR3 DNA reads TGTGCCAGCAGCCTCAACCCCCCCGATACGCAGTATTTT.

The J gene is TRBJ1-2, the V gene TRBV4-1; 9 bases line up with TRBD1. This CDR3 has 16 amino acids. With 4 bases clipped from V and 7 bases from J, the junction kept 13 bases outside the gene matches. Germline-derived CDR1 and CDR2 are MGHRA and YSYEKL. The CDR3 DNA reads as TGCGCCAGCAGCCTTACGTCGGGACAGGGCCCGAGTGGCTACACCTTC. This codes for CASSLTSGQGPSGYTF.

Concerning this clonotype itself: A much larger clonotype is one base distant, so this may be a read error. The chain is built from TRBV6-6 and TRBJ1-5, with a weak D call TRBD1 (6 bases). Per germline, CDR1 MNHNY and CDR2 SVGAGI (reference sequence). The CDR3 sequence is 17 residues long. The CDR3 nucleotides read TGTGCCAGCAGTTATGGGGGCAGGGACTATAGCGATCAGCCCCAGCATTTT. It specifies CASSYGGRDYSDQPQHF.

This clonotype is a singleton in its sample. J is TRBJ2-2 and V is TRBV7-2, with TRBD1 identical over 9 bases. Germline-derived CDR1 and CDR2 are SGHTA and FQGNSA. There are 16 residues in the CDR3. The V and J ends lost 3 bases and 7 bases, in that order; junction bases with no gene match: 9. CDR3 loop: CASSFGDRAFLGELFF. The DNA of the CDR3 is TGTGCCAGCAGCTTCGGGGACAGGGCCTTTCTCGGGGAGCTGTTTTTT.

This clonotype was seen a few times. The chain carries TRBV6-2 or TRBV6-3 and TRBJ2-1, with TRBD1 identical over 9 bases. In germline, CDR1 is MNHEY, CDR2 SVGEGT. The trim removed 2 bases at V and 0 bases at J, leaving 5 bases unmatched. The CDR3 sequence is 17 residues long. This chain's CDR3 is CASSYVTGQGSYNEQFF. DNA of the CDR3: TGTGCCAGCAGTTACGTTACGGGACAGGGCTCCTACAATGAGCAGTTCTTC.

In its sample, this clonotype was seen a few times. The chain couples TRBV2 to TRBJ1-1; a weak D match, TRBD1 (6 bases). The CDR3 has 15 amino acids. Germline V lookup: CDR1 SNHLY, CDR2 FYNNEI. The V end was cut by 4 bases, the J end by 5 bases, with 17 bases between. CDR3 region: CASSGTVSWGTEAFF. The CDR3, as DNA: TGTGCCAGCAGTGGGACAGTCAGTTGGGGAACTGAAGCTTTCTTT.

This clonotype was seen many times. J is TRBJ2-1 and V is TRBV7-8, with D possibly being TRBD2 (6 bases). This CDR3 region has 15 residues. The V end was cut by 2 bases, the J end by 0 bases, with 8 bases between. The germline V gene encodes CDR1 SGHVS and CDR2 FQNEAQ. CDR3 sequence: CASSLKRASYNEQFF. The CDR3 bases are TGTGCCAGCAGCTTAAAGCGGGCCTCCTACAATGAGCAGTTCTTC. Full variable domain (rest looked up from reference TRBV7-8 and TRBJ2-1): GAGVSQSPRYKVAKRGQDVALRCDPISGHVSLFWYQQALGQGPEFLTYFQNEAQLDKSGLPSDRFFAERPEGSVSTLKIQRTQQEDSAVYLCASSLKRASYNEQFFGPGTRLTVL.

This clonotype has a count of ten or more. This sequence joins TRBV7-9 and TRBJ2-3; 8 bases map to TRBD2. With 2 bases clipped from V and 2 bases from J, the junction kept 3 bases outside the gene matches. Germline V gene sequence: CDR1 SEHNR, CDR2 FQNEAQ (reference sequence). CDR3 length: 15 amino acids. This CDR3 is CASSLSGSPTDTQYF. Here the CDR3 DNA reads TGTGCCAGCAGCTTAAGCGGGAGCCCCACAGATACGCAGTATTTT.

This clonotype was recorded a few times. The chain links TRBV6-6 to TRBJ1-1, with D unresolved. Germline values: CDR1 MNHNY, CDR2 SVGAGI (reference sequence). The V and J ends lost 0 bases and 8 bases respectively, with 10 bases between them. This CDR3 is built from 13 residues. CDR3 in amino acids: CASSYSPFGEAFF. As DNA, the CDR3 is TGTGCCAGCAGTTACTCCCCTTTTGGAGAAGCTTTCTTT.

This clonotype has only a few counts. The chain is built from TRBV4-2 and TRBJ2-3; TRBD2 aligns across 7 bases. The CDR3 sequence is 18 residues long. The junction had 15 bases not matched to a gene; V was cut back by 0 bases and J by 6 bases. Germline V gene data show CDR1 as LGHNA and CDR2 as YNFKEQ. This chain's CDR3 is CASSQDESMAGVADTQYF. The CDR3 DNA sequence: TGTGCCAGCAGCCAAGATGAAAGTATGGCGGGAGTTGCTGATACGCAGTATTTT.

As to this clonotype: Given a much more abundant clone one base away, this may be a read error. The V call is TRBV29-1, the J call TRBJ2-5, with a tentative D call TRBD2 (6 bases). This CDR3 is built from 15 residues. The germline gives CDR1 SQVTM, CDR2 ANQGSEA. Trimming removed 0 bases at V and 4 bases at J, with 15 bases between. For the CDR3, the DNA is TGCAGCGTTGAAGATCAGACAGCCGGGGGAGAGACCCAGTACTTC. Translating gives CSVEDQTAGGETQYF.

There are many counts of this clonotype. The rearrangement uses TRBV24-1 and TRBJ2-1, with D perhaps TRBD1 (6 bases). Between the trimmed V and J ends, which lost 0 bases and 8 bases, there was a span of 16 bases. The CDR3 covers 16 residues. Germline CDR1 and CDR2: KGHDR and SFDVKD. The CDR3 DNA sequence: TGTGCCACCAGTGATTTGGGGACAACTACTCGAGATGAGCAGTTCTTC. Translation: CATSDLGTTTRDEQFF.

This clonotype was detected a few times. This sequence joins TRBV7-2 and TRBJ2-7; D gene uncertain. Trimming stripped 2 bases from V and 5 bases from J, with 22 bases between. CDR1 SGHTA and CDR2 FQGNSA come from the germline V gene. The CDR3 spans 17 residues. The CDR3 nucleotides read TGTGCCAGCAGCTTAAAAAGTGGACGGCTGGAATCCGACGAGCAGTACTTC. Residues: CASSLKSGRLESDEQYF.

The table lists this clonotype with many counts. The chain recombines TRBV7-2 with TRBJ2-7; perhaps TRBD1 as D (5 bases). CDR1 and CDR2 from the germline V gene are SGHTA and FQGNSA. This CDR3 has 16 residues. V gave up 1 base and J gave up 6 bases, with 19 bases separating them. The CDR3 region has the DNA TGTGCCAGCAGCTTAGTGGATAGGGGCTACCCACCCGAGCAGTACTTC. Its translation: CASSLVDRGYPPEQYF.

This clonotype was observed a handful of times. The rearrangement links TRBV7-2 to TRBJ1-4; 11 nucleotides agree with TRBD1. CDR3 length equals 14 residues. Germline CDR1 is SGHTA and CDR2 is FQGNSA. After removal of 5 bases from V and 6 bases from J, the junction contained 2 bases not matched to a gene. The CDR3 bases are TGTGCCAGCAGCCCGGACAGGGGGCATGAAAAACTGTTTTTT. Its translation is CASSPDRGHEKLFF.